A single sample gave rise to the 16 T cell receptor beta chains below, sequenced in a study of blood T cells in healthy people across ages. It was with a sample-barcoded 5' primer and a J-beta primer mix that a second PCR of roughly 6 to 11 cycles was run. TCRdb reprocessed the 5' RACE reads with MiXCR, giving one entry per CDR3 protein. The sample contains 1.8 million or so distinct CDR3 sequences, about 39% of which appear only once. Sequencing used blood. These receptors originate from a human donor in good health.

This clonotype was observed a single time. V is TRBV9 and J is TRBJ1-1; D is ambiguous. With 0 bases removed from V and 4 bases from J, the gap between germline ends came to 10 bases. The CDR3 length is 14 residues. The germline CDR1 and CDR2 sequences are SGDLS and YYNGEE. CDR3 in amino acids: CASSVVPGPTEAFF. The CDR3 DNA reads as TGTGCCAGCAGCGTAGTTCCGGGTCCCACTGAAGCTTTCTTT.

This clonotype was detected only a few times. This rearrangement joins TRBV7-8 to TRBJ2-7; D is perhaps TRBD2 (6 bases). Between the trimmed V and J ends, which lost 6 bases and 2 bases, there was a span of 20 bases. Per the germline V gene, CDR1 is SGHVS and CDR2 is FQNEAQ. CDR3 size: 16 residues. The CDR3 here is CASSYSGTQPTYEQYF. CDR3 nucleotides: TGTGCCAGCAGTTACTCCGGGACTCAGCCGACCTACGAGCAGTACTTC.

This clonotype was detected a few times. The CDR3 loop reads CASSPPGEGNEKLFF. Here the CDR3 DNA reads TGTGCCAGCAGCCCCCCGGGGGAGGGGAATGAAAAACTGTTTTTT. The gene calls are TRBV5-6 and TRBJ1-4; the D gene is possibly TRBD1 (5 bases). V dropped 4 bases and J dropped 5 bases, with 15 bases sitting between them. The CDR3 length is 15 residues. CDR1 and CDR2 from the germline V gene are SGHDT and YYEEEE.

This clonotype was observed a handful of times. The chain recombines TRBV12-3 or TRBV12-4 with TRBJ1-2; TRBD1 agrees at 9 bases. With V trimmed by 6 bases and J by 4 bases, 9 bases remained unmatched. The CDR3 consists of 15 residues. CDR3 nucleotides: TGTGCCAGCAGACGAACAGGGGGCCCGGCCTATGGCTACACCTTC. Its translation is CASRRTGGPAYGYTF.

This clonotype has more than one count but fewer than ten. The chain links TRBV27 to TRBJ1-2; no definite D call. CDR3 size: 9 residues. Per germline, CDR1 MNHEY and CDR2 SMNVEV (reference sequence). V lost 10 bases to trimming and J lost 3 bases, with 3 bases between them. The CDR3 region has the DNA TGTGCCATCCACTATGGCTACACCTTC. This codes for CAIHYGYTF.

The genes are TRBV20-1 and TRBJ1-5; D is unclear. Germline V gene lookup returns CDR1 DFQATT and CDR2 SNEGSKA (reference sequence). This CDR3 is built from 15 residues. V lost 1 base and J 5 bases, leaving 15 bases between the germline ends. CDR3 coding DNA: TGCAGTGCTAGAGTAACTGAGGCAGGTTATCAGCCCCAGCATTTT. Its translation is CSARVTEAGYQPQHF.

CDR3 region: CSARRGTSGEKTQYF. The CDR3 coding sequence is TGCAGTGCTAGAAGGGGGACTAGCGGGGAGAAGACCCAGTACTTC. The chain is built from TRBV20-1 and TRBJ2-7; 13 bases align to TRBD2. The DNA end is more similar to TRBJ2-5, so the J call may be wrong. CDR1 and CDR2 from the germline V gene are DFQATT and SNEGSKA (reference sequence). The CDR3 consists of 15 residues.

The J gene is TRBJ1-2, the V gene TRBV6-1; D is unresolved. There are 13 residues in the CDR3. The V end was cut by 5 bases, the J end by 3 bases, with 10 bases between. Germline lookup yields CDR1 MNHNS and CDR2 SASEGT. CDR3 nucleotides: TGTGCCAGCAGTAACGGAGGCTACTATGGCTACACCTTC. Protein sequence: CASSNGGYYGYTF.

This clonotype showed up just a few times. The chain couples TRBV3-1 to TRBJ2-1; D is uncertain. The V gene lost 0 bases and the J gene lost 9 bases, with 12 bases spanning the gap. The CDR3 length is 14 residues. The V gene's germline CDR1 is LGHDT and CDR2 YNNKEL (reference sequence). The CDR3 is CASSQDDMGIEQFF. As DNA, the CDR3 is TGTGCCAGCAGCCAAGACGATATGGGAATTGAGCAGTTCTTC.

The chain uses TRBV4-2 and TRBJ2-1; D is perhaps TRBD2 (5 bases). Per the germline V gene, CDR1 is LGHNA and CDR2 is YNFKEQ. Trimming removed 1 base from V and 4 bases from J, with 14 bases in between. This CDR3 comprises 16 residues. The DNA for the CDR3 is TGTGCCAGCAGCCAAGGTGAGGCTAGCAGGTACAATGAGCAGTTCTTC. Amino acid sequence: CASSQGEASRYNEQFF.

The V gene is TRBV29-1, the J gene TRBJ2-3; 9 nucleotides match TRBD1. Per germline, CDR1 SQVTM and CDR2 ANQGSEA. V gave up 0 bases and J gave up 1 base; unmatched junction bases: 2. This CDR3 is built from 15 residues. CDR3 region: CSVEDRDRGTDTQYF. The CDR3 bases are TGCAGCGTTGAAGACCGGGACAGGGGCACAGATACGCAGTATTTT.

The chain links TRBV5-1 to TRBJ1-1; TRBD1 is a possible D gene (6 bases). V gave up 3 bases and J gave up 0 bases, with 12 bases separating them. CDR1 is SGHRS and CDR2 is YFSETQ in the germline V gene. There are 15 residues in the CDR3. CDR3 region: CASSSAQGVNTEAFF. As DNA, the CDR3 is TGCGCCAGCAGCTCGGCACAGGGTGTGAACACTGAAGCTTTCTTT.

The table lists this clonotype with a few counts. This chain's CDR3 is CASRPGTAPNYGYTF. The CDR3 region has the DNA TGTGCCAGCCGTCCCGGGACGGCCCCGAACTATGGCTACACCTTC. This chain uses TRBV6-1 with TRBJ1-2, with a possible D match to TRBD1 (5 bases). Germline CDR1 MNHNS, CDR2 SASEGT. V was clipped by 8 bases and J by 2 bases, with 18 bases between them. The CDR3 length is 15 residues.

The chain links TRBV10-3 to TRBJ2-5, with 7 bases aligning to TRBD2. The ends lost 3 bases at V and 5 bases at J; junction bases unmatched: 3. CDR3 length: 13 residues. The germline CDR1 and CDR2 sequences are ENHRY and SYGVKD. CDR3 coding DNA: TGTGCCATCAGTGATGCGGGGGTGGAGACCCAGTACTTC. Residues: CAISDAGVETQYF.

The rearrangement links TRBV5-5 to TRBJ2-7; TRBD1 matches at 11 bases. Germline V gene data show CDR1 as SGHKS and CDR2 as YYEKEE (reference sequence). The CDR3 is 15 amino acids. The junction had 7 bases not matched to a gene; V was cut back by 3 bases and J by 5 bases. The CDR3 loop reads CASSWGQGEGNEQYF. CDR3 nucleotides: TGTGCCAGCAGCTGGGGACAGGGGGAAGGAAACGAGCAGTACTTC.

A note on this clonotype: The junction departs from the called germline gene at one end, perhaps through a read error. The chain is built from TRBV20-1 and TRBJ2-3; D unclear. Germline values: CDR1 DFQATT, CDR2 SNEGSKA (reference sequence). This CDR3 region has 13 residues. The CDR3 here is CSARRLSTDTQYF. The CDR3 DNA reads TGCAGTGCTAGGAGGCTAAGCACAGATACACAGTATTTT.